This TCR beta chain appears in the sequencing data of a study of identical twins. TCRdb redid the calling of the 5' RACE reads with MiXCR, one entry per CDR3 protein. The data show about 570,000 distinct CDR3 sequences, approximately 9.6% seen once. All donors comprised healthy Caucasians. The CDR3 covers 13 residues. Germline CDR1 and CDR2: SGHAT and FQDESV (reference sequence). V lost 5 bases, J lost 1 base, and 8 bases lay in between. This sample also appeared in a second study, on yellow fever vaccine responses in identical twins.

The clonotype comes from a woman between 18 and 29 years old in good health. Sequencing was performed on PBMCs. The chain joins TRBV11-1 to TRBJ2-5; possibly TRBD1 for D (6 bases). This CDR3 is CASSKDSQETQYF. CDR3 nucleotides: TGTGCCAGCAGCAAGGACAGCCAAGAGACCCAGTACTTC. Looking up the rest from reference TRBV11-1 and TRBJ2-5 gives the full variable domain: EAEVAQSPRYKITEKSQAVAFWCDPISGHATLYWYRQILGQGPELLVQFQDESVVDDSQLPKDRFSAERLKGVDSTLKIQPAELGDSAMYLCASSKDSQETQYFGPGTRLLVL.